This TCR beta chain appears in the sequencing data of a study of PD-L1 blockade in urothelial cancer. Study details: Across blood samples, T cells had a median count of approximately 130,000.

This CDR3 contains 15 residues. V lost 4 bases to trimming and J lost 1 base, with 13 bases between them. The germline CDR1 and CDR2 sequences are SGHVS and FQNEAQ. TCRdb's copy holds only in-frame clones and misses some; the assay was immunoSEQ multiplex PCR. The sample includes tens of thousands of clones, roughly 86% of them seen just once. Time point: peripheral blood 6 weeks after treatment start. Sample numbers ranged from 1 to 8 per patient, encompassing pretreatment and on-treatment collections. This material consisted of PBMCs, taken around atezolizumab (anti-PD-L1) treatment. The V and J genes are TRBV7-8 and TRBJ1-1; TRBD1 is a possible D gene (6 bases). The sequence came from a man aged 55-75 years with urothelial cancer. The DNA for the CDR3 is TGTGCCAGCAGCTCCCTGGGCAGGGGGAACACTGAAGCTTTCTTT. This codes for CASSSLGRGNTEAFF.